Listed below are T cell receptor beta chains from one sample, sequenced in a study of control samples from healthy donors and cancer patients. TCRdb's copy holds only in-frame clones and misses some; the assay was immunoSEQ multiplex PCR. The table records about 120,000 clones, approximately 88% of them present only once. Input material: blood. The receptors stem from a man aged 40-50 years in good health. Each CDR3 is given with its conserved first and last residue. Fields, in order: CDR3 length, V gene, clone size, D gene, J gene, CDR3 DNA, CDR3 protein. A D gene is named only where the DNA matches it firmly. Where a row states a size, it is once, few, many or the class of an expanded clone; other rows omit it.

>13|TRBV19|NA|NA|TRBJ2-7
TGTGCCAGTAGTATTTACATCAACTACGAGCAGTACTTC
CASSIYINYEQYF
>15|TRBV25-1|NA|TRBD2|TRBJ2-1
TGTGCCAGCAGTGGTCCAGCGGGGGGGTCTAATGAGCAGTTCTTC
CASSGPAGGSNEQFF
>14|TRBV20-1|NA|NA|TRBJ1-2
TGCAGTGCTAGTGACAGACGCCGGGACTATGGCTACACCTTC
CSASDRRRDYGYTF
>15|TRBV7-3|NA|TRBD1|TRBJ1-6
TGTGCCAGCAGCCGGACAGGGGGGGGAAATTCACCCCTCCACTTT
CASSRTGGGNSPLHF
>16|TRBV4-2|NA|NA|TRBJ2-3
TGTGCCAGCAGCCAGGACAGCGGGACCCCATGGGATACGCAGTATTTT
CASSQDSGTPWDTQYF
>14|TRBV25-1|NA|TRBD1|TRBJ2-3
TGTGCCAGCAGTGCCGGGACAGAGGGTGTGACGCAGTATTTT
CASSAGTEGVTQYF
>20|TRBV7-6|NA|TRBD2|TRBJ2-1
TGTGCCAGCAGCTTATCCTACCATAGACTAGCGGGGGAGACGTACAATGAGCAGTTCTTC
CASSLSYHRLAGETYNEQFF
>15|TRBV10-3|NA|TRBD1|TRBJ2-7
TGTGCCATCAGTGAGTCGAGGGACAGGGCCTACGAGCAGTACTTC
CAISESRDRAYEQYF
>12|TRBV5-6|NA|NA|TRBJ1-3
TGTGCCAGCAGCTTGCCCCCGGGAACCATATATTTT
CASSLPPGTIYF
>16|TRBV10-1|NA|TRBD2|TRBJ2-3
TGCGCCAGCAGTGAGGGGACTAGCGGGGGTAGAGGTACGCAGTATTTT
CASSEGTSGGRGTQYF
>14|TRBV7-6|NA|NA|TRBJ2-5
TGTGCCAGCAGCTTGGGTCCGACCCAGGAGACCCAGTACTTC
CASSLGPTQETQYF
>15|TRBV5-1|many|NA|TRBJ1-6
TGCGCCAGCACTCCTTCCGGGGGCCAATTTTCACCCCTCCACTTT
CASTPSGGQFSPLHF
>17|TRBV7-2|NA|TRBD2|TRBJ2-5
TGTGCCAGCAGCTTAGGTCTAGCGGGGGGGCCGAGAGAGACCCAGTACTTC
CASSLGLAGGPRETQYF
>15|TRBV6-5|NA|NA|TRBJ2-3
TGTGCCAGCAGAGGTGGTGGGACTAGCACAGATACGCAGTATTTT
CASRGGGTSTDTQYF
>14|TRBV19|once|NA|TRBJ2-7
TGTGCCAGTAGTTCTCCGGGACACTCCTACGAGCAGTACTTC
CASSSPGHSYEQYF
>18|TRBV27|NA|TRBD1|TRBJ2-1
TGTGCCAGCAGTTCCTACCCGGGACAGGGGCCCAGCCACAATGAGCAGTTCTTC
CASSSYPGQGPSHNEQFF
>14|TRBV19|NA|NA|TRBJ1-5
TGTGCCAGTAGTATAGGCAGGGAGTATCAGCCCCAGCATTTT
CASSIGREYQPQHF
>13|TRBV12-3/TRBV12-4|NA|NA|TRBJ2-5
TGTGCCAGCAGTCCGGGACTGGCGGAGACCCAGTACTTC
CASSPGLAETQYF
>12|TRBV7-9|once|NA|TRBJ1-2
TGTGCCAGCAGCCACGGAGCGTATGGCTACACCTTC
CASSHGAYGYTF
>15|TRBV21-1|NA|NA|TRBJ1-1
TGTGCCATCGACGCCGATGGGTTAGGAAGCACTGAAGCTTTCTTT
CAIDADGLGSTEAFF
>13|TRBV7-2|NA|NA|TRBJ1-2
TGTGCCAGCAGCTTAGTGGGGGAAGGCGGCTACACCTTC
CASSLVGEGGYTF
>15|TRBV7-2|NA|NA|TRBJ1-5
TGTGCCAACAGCTTAGAAGGACGGGGGAGGCAGCCCCAGCATTTT
CANSLEGRGRQPQHF
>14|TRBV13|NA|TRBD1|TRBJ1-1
TGTGCCAGCAGCGCTCAGGGGGGGTGGACTGAAGCTTTCTTT
CASSAQGGWTEAFF
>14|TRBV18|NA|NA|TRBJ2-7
TGTGCCAGCTCACCTCAGTTGAGTGACAACGAGCAGTACTTC
CASSPQLSDNEQYF
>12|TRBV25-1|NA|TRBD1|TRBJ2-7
TGTGCCTCTGGGACAGGGGTCTACGAGCAGTACTTC
CASGTGVYEQYF
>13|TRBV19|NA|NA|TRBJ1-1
TGTGCCAGTAGAGAGAACCGGGACACTGAAGCTTTCTTT
CASRENRDTEAFF
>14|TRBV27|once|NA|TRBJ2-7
TGTGCCAGCAGCCCAGGTGGGGACCCCTACGAGCAGTACTTC
CASSPGGDPYEQYF
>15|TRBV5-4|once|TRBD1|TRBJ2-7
TGTGCCAGCAGCAACCAGAGGACAGGGGGAGACGAGCAGTACTTC
CASSNQRTGGDEQYF
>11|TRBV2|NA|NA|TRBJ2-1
TGTGCCAGCATGGGTCACAATGAGCAGTTCTTC
CASMGHNEQFF
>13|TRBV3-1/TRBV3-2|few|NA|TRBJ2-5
TGTGCCAGCAGCCAAGAGTCTCAAGAGACCCAGTACTTC
CASSQESQETQYF
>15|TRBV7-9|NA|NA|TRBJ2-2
TGTGCCAGCAGCTTAGACCCCCCTTACACCGGGGAGCTGTTTTTT
CASSLDPPYTGELFF
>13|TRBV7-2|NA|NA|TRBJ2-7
TGTGCCAGCAGCTTACAGGGCTACTCCGAGCAGTACTTC
CASSLQGYSEQYF
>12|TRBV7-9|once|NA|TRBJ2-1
TGTGCCAGCAGCTTAGGTCGGATTGAGCAGTTCTTC
CASSLGRIEQFF
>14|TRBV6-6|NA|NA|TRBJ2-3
TGTGCCAGCAGCCAACGGGGGCGCACAGATACGCAGTATTTT
CASSQRGRTDTQYF
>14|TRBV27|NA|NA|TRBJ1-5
TGTGCCAGCAGTTTAAGTCAGAACAATCAGCCCCAGCATTTT
CASSLSQNNQPQHF
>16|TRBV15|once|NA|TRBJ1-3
TGTGCCACCAGCGTCCCACAGGGTTTCTCTGGAAACACCATATATTTT
CATSVPQGFSGNTIYF
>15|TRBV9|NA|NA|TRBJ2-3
TGTGCCAGCAGCCCAGGACTAACTACCACAGATACGCAGTATTTT
CASSPGLTTTDTQYF
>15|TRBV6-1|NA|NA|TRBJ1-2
TGTGCCAGCAGTGAAGCTTTAGGTACTAACTATGGCTACACCTTC
CASSEALGTNYGYTF
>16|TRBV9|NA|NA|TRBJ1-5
TGTGCCAGCAGCGTAGGAGACGGACCGGAGGTACAGCCCCAGCATTTT
CASSVGDGPEVQPQHF
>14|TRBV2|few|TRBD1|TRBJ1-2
TGTGCCAGCAGTCTGACAGGGGAGGTCTATGGCTACACCTTC
CASSLTGEVYGYTF
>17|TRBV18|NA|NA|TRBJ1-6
TGTGCCAGCTCGGCGGCGGGGGCCAACTCCTATAATTCACCCCTCCACTTT
CASSAAGANSYNSPLHF
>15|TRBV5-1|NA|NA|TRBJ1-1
TGCGCCAGCAGCTTGGGATTGGCAGGGAACACTGAAGCTTTCTTT
CASSLGLAGNTEAFF
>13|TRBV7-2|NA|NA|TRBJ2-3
TGTGCCAGCAGCTTAGATTACGGCGGCACGCAGTATTTT
CASSLDYGGTQYF
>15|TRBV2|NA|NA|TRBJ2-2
TGTGCCAGCAGTCCCGACTCCTTCCCTACCGGGGAGCTGTTTTTT
CASSPDSFPTGELFF
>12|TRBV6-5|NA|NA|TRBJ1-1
TGTGCCACCCAGGCGGTGAACACTGAAGCTTTCTTT
CATQAVNTEAFF
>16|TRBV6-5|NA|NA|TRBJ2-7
TGTGCCAGCAGTTACCGACCGGGTCTCAGGGACTACGAGCAGTACTTC
CASSYRPGLRDYEQYF
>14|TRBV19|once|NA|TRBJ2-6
TGTGCCAGTAAAGCACTTTCTGGGGCCAACGTCCTGACTTTC
CASKALSGANVLTF
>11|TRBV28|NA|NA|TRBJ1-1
TGTGCCAGCAGTTTGGGAGGGCCAGCTTTCTTT
CASSLGGPAFF